This TCR beta chain was captured by sequencing in a study of blood T cell repertoires in COVID-19. Across the study: Researchers got acute and convalescent COVID-19 samples from the United States, Italy and Spain. Sources were T cells, B-cell-depleted T cells, or PBMCs; the material itself was cDNA or gDNA.

V lost 2 bases and J 7 bases, leaving 13 bases between the germline ends. The CDR3 covers 15 residues. Germline values: CDR1 SGHNT, CDR2 YYREEE (reference sequence). Per the study methods: Estimation of nucleated cell counts was performed using reference gene primer amplification. The data were produced by immunoSEQ multiplex PCR, yet TCRdb's version contains in-frame clones alone and is incomplete. From that table come the V and J calls and clone size; the DNA was used to work out D and trimming. The top ten clones hold around 4.8% of a sample with 130,000 to 150,000 clones, approximately 88% of them seen once.

Sequenced: peripheral blood. The receptor's source is a human donor in a cohort sampled during active COVID-19. The V gene is TRBV5-4, the J gene TRBJ1-6, with a possible D match to TRBD1 (6 bases). For the CDR3, the DNA is TGTGCCAGCAGCTTTTTTGACAGGTCAAATTCACCCCTCCACTTT. Its translation: CASSFFDRSNSPLHF.